The entry below describes one TCR beta chain. Its antigen is not known. Once extracted for a subset, genomic DNA was divided evenly among several immunoSEQ plates. Clones were read by immunoSEQ multiplex PCR, and TCRdb kept only the in-frame ones, dropping some. The data show about 2 million clones, with 95% seen just once and more than 0.1% held by the top ten. This specimen comes from a study of shared clonotypes between healthy human individuals. Study at large: In total, the donors were two women and a few men aged 18 to 49.

The V gene lost 1 base and the J gene lost 4 bases, with 9 bases spanning the gap. The germline V gene has CDR1 LGHNA and CDR2 YNFKEQ. The CDR3 is made up of 14 amino acids. Findings and limits, study-wide: Having only a few donors restricted how much genetic and exposure-history diversity was captured. Memory subsets generally showed smaller estimated richness than naive subsets did.

Input material: naive CD4+ T cells sorted from blood. Subset described: CD45RA+ positively selected. The receptor comes from a man aged 18 to 29 in good health. V and J are TRBV4-2 and TRBJ2-3, with no clear D. CDR3 sequence: CASSQVGGADTQYF. The DNA for the CDR3 is TGTGCCAGCAGCCAAGTAGGCGGAGCAGATACGCAGTATTTT.